This TCR beta chain was captured in a study of neurological immune-mediated disorders. Study-wide findings and caveats: TCR-beta repertoires seemed private in all groups, with no expanded CDR3 amino acid sequences shared.

Synthesis of cDNA used 5'RACE (with 10-nucleotide random UMIs). Every sequencing run produced over 160 million TCR-beta sequences, and the sequences from any one run covered 15-18 subjects. Each CDR3 protein gets one entry after TCRdb re-called the 5' RACE reads with MiXCR. The profile shows 25,000 or so distinct CDR3 sequences, 13% of them singletons. Described time point: technical triplicate 1. The study built sorted libraries from some 960,000 CD4+ or CD8+ T cells. This clonotype was observed at least ten times. Its target is unknown. At one boundary the junction diverges from the germline segment, which might be a read error. The origin of this receptor is a female donor with HTLV-1-associated myelopathy (HAM/TSP). The sample was CD4+ T cells from blood.

The CDR3 spells CSAKPFSHPSTDRQYF. Written as DNA, the CDR3 is TGCAGTGCTAAGCCCTTTAGCCACCCTAGCACAGATAGGCAGTATTTT. V and J are TRBV20-1 and TRBJ2-3, with D maybe TRBD2 (5 bases). This CDR3 contains 16 residues. Germline V gene lookup returns CDR1 DFQATT and CDR2 SNEGSKA (reference sequence).